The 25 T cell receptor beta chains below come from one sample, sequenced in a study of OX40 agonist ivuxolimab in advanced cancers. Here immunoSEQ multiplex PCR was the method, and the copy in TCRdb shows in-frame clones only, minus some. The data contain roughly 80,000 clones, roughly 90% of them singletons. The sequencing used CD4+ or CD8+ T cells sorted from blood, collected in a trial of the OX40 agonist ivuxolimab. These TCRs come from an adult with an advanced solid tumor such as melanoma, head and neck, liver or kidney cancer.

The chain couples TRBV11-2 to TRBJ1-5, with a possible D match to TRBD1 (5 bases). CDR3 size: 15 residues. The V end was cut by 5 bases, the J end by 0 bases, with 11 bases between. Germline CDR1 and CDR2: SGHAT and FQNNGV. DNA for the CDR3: TGTGCCAGCAGCCCCGGGGCGAATAGCAATCAGCCCCAGCATTTT. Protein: CASSPGANSNQPQHF.

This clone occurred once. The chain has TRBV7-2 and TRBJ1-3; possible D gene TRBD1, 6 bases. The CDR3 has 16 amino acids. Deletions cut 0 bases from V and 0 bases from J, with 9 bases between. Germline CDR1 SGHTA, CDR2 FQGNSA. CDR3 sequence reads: CASSLAGTHSGNTIYF. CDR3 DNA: TGTGCCAGCAGCTTAGCTGGGACACACTCTGGAAACACCATATATTTT.

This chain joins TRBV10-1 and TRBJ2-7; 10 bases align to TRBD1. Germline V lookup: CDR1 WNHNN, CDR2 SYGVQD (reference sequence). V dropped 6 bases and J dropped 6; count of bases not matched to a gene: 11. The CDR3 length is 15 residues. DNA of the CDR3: TGCGCCAGCAGCGGGACAGGGGACCTCGCGGGCGAGCAGTACTTC. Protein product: CASSGTGDLAGEQYF.

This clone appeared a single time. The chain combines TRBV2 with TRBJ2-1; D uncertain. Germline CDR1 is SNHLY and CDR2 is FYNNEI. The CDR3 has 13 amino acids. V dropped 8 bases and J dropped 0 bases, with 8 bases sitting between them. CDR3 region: CASRVGSYNEQFF. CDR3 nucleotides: TGTGCCAGCCGAGTAGGCTCCTACAATGAGCAGTTCTTC.

CDR3 protein: CASSPEDRDDGELFF. DNA for the CDR3: TGTGCCAGCAGCCCGGAGGACAGGGACGACGGGGAGCTGTTTTTT. The chain links TRBV11-2 to TRBJ2-2; 8 bases are shared with TRBD1. CDR3 length: 15 residues. Trimming removed 5 bases from V and 7 bases from J; junction bases left unmatched: 9. The germline CDR1 and CDR2 sequences are SGHAT and FQNNGV.

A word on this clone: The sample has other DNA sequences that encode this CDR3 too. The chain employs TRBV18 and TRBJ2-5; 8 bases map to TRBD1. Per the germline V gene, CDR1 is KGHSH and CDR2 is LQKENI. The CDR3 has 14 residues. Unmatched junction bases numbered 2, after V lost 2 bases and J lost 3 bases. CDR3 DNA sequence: TGTGCCAGCTCACCAGGACAGGGAAAAGAGACCCAGTACTTC. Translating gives CASSPGQGKETQYF.

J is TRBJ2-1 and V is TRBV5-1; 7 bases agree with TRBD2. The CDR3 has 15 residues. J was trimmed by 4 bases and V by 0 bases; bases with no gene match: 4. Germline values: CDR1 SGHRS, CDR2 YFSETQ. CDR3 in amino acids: CASSLDGRPYNEQFF. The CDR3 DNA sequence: TGCGCCAGCAGCTTGGACGGGAGGCCGTACAATGAGCAGTTCTTC.

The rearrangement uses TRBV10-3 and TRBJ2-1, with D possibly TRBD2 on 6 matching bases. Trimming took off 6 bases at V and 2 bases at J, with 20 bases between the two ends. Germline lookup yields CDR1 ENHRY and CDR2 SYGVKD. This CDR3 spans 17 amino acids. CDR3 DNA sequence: TGTGCCATCAGGGGTGGAGCCGGGCGGGGTACCTACAATGAGCAGTTCTTC. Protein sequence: CAIRGGAGRGTYNEQFF.

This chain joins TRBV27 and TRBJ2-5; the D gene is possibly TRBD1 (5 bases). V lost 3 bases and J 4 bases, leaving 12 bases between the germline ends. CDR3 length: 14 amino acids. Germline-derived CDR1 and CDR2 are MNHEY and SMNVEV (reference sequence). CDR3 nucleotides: TGTGCCAGCAGTTTTCGTTCAGGGCGAGAGACCCAGTACTTC. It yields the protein CASSFRSGRETQYF.

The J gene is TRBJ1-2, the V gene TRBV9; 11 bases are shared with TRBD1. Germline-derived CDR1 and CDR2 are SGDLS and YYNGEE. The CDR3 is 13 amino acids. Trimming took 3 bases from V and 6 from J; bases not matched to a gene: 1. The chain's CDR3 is CASSGTGGNGYTF. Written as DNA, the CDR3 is TGTGCCAGCAGCGGGACAGGGGGCAATGGCTACACCTTC.

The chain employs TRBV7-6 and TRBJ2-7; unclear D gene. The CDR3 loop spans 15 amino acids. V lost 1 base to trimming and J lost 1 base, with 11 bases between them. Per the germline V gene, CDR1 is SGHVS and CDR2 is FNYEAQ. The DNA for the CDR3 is TGTGCCAGCAGCTTAGATGGTTCGAGATCCTACGAGCAGTACTTC. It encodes CASSLDGSRSYEQYF.

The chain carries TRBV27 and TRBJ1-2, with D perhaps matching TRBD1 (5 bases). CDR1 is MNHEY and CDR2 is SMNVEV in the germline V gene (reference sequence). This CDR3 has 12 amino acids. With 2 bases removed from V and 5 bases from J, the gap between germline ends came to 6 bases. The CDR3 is CASSLRGYGYTF. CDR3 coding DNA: TGTGCCAGCAGTTTAAGGGGATATGGCTACACCTTC.

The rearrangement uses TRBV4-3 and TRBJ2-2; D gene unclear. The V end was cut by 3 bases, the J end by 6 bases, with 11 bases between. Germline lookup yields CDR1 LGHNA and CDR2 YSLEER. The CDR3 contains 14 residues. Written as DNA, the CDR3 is TGCGCCAGCAGCCATAGCAACGTCGCCGGGGAGCTGTTTTTT. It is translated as CASSHSNVAGELFF.

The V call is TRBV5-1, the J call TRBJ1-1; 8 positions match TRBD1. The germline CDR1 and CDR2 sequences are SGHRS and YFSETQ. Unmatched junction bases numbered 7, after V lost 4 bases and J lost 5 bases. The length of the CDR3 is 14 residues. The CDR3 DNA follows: TGCGCCAGCAGCGCCCAGGGGGCGAATACTGAAGCTTTCTTT. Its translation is CASSAQGANTEAFF.

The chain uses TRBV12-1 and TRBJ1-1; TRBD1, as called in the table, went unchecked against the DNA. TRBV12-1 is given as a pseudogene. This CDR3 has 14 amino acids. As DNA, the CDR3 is TGTGCCAGCAGTAGTCTCCTCAGGGGGACTGAAGCTTTCTTT. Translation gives CASSSLLRGTEAFF.

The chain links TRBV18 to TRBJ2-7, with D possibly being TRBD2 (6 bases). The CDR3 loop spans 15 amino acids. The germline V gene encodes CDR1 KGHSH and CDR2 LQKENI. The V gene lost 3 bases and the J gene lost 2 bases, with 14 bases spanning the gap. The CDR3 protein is CASSPLAEFPYEQYF. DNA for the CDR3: TGTGCCAGCTCACCCTTAGCGGAATTCCCCTACGAGCAGTACTTC.

Written as DNA, the CDR3 is TGTGCCAGCAGATCTATACGGGGCAATCAGCCCCAGCATTTT. This sequence encodes CASRSIRGNQPQHF. The chain combines TRBV6-5 with TRBJ1-5; no clear D. Looked up from germline, CDR1 is MNHEY and CDR2 is SVGAGI. Trimming took off 6 bases at V and 2 bases at J, with 11 bases between the two ends. This CDR3 comprises 14 residues.

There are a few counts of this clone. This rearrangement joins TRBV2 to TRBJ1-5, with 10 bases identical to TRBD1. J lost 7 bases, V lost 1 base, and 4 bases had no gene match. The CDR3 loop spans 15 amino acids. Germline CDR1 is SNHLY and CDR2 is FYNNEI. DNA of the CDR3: TGTGCCAGCAGTGAAGTCGGGGACAGGGGACAGCCCCAGCATTTT. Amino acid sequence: CASSEVGDRGQPQHF. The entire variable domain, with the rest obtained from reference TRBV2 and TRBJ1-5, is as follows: EPEVTQTPSHQVTQMGQEVILRCVPISNHLYFYWYRQILGQKVEFLVSFYNNEISEKSEIFDDQFSVERPDGSNFTLKIRSTKLEDSAMYFCASSEVGDRGQPQHFGDGTRLSIL.

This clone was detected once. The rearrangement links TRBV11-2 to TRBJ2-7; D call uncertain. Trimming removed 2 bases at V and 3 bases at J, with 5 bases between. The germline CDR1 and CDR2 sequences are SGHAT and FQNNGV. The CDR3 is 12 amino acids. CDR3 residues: CASSLQIYEQYF. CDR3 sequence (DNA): TGTGCCAGCAGCTTACAGATCTACGAGCAGTACTTC.

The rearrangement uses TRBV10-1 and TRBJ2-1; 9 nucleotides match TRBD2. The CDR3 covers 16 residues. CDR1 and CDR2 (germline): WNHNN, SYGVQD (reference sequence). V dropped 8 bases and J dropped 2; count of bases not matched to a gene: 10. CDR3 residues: CASCAWASGTYNEQFF. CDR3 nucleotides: TGCGCCAGCTGTGCCTGGGCTAGCGGGACCTACAATGAGCAGTTCTTC.

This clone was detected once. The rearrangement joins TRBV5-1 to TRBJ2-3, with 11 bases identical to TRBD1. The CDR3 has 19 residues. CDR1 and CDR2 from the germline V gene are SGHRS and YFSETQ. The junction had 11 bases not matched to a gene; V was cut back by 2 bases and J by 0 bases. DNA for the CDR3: TGCGCCAGCAGCTTTACCCTAGGGACAGGGGGGGAGAGCACAGATACGCAGTATTTT. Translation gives CASSFTLGTGGESTDTQYF.

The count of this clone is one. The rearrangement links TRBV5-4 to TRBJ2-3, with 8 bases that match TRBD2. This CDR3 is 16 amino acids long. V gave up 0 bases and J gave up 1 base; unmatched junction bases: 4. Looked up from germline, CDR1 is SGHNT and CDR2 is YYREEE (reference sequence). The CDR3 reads CASSLEGLGRTDTQYF. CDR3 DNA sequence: TGTGCCAGCAGCTTGGAGGGACTAGGTCGCACAGATACGCAGTATTTT.

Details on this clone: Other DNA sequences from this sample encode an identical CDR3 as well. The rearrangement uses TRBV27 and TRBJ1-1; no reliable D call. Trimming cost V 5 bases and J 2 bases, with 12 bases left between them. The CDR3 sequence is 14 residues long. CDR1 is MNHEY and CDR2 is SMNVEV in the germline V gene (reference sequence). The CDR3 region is CASSSEQTNTEAFF. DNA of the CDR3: TGTGCCAGCAGTAGCGAACAGACAAACACTGAAGCTTTCTTT.

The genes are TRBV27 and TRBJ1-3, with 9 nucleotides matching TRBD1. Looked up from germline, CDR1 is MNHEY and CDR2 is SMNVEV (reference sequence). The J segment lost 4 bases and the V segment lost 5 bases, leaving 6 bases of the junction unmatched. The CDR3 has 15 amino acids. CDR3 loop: CASSPRDRVGNTIYF. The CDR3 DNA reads TGTGCCAGCAGTCCCCGGGACAGGGTCGGAAACACCATATATTTT.

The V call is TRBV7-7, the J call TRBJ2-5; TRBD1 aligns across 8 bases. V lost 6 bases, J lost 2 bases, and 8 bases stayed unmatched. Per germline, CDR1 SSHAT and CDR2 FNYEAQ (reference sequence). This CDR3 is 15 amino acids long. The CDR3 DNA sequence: TGTGCCAGCAGTACCGGACAGGGCGGGCAAGAGACCCAGTACTTC. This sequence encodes CASSTGQGGQETQYF. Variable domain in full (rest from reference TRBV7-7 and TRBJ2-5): GAGVSQSPRYKVTKRGQDVTLRCDPISSHATLYWYQQALGQGPEFLTYFNYEAQPDKSGLPSDRFSAERPEGSISTLTIQRTEQRDSAMYRCASSTGQGGQETQYFGPGTRLLVL.